Sequencing of this TCR beta chain was carried out in a study of shared T cell receptors in the human thymus. The table came from immunoSEQ multiplex PCR; TCRdb's copy has only in-frame clones and leaves some out. This sample has a few hundred thousand clones, with approximately 95% found just once. In germline, CDR1 is SEHNR, CDR2 FQNEAQ (reference sequence). There are 15 residues in the CDR3. V lost 5 bases and J 3 bases, leaving 11 bases between the germline ends. The chain carries TRBV7-9 and TRBJ2-6; tentatively, D is TRBD2 (5 bases). This receptor was taken from a human donor. Sequencing was carried out using thymocytes. CDR3 sequence reads: CASSSGRDGANVLTF. Written as DNA, the CDR3 is TGTGCCAGCAGCAGCGGACGTGATGGGGCCAACGTCCTGACTTTC.